This TCR beta chain was recovered during a study of blood T cell repertoires in COVID-19. Background on the study: T cells, B-cell-depleted T cells, or PBMCs provided the cDNA or gDNA that served as material.

The count of this clone is one. CDR3 length: 16 residues. V lost 1 base, J lost 7 bases, and 3 bases stayed unmatched. Germline values: CDR1 SGHAT, CDR2 FQNNGV. Measured with immunoSEQ multiplex PCR; TCRdb has only the in-frame clones, and not every one. In the table there are roughly 390,000 clones, approximately 87% of which are singletons. This clonotype originated in a young woman with COVID-19, enrolled during active disease. The chain carries TRBV11-2 and TRBJ2-1, with 14 bases that match TRBD2. The sample taken for sequencing was peripheral blood. DNA of the CDR3: TGTGCCAGCAGCTTAGCCGGGACTAGCGGGAGTAATGAGCAGTTCTTC. Residues: CASSLAGTSGSNEQFF.